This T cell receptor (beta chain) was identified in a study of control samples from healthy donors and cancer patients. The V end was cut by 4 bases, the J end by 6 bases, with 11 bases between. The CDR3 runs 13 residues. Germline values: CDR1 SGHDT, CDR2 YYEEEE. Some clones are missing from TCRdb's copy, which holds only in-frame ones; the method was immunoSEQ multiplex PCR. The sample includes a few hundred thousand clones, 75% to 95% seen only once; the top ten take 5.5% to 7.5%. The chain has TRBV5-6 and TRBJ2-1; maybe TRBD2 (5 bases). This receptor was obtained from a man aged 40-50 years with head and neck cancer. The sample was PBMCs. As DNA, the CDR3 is TGTGCCAGCAGCCAGGACTGGCCCAATGAGCAGTTCTTC. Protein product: CASSQDWPNEQFF.